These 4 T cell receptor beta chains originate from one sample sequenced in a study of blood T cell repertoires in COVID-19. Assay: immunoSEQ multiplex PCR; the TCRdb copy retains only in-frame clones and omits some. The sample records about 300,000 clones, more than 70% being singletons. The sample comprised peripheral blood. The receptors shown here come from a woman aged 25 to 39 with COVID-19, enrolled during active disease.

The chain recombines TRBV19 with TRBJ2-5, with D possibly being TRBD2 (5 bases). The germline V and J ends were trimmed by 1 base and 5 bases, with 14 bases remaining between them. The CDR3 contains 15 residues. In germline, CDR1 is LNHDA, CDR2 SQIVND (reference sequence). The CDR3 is CASSIVDYPGETQYF. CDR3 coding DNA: TGTGCCAGTAGTATAGTTGACTACCCGGGGGAGACCCAGTACTTC.

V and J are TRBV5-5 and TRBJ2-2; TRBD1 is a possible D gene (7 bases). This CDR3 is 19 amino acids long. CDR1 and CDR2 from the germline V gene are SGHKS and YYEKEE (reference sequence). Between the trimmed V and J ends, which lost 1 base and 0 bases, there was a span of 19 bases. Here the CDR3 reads CASSLRDPAGQTNTGELFF. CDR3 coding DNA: TGTGCCAGCAGCTTGAGGGACCCGGCGGGACAGACGAACACCGGGGAGCTGTTTTTT.

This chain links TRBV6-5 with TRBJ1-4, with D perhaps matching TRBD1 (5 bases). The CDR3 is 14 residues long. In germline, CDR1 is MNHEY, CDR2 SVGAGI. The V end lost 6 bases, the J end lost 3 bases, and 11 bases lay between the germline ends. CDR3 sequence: CASRGTSPNEKLFF. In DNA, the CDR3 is TGTGCCAGCAGGGGGACTTCCCCTAATGAAAAACTGTTTTTT.

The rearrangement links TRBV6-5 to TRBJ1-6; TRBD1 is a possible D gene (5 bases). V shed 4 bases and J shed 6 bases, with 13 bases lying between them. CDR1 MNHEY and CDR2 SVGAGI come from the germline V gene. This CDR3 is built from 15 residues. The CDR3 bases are TGTGCCAGCAGTTTAAGGGACTACGGTAATTCACCCCTCCACTTT. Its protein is CASSLRDYGNSPLHF.